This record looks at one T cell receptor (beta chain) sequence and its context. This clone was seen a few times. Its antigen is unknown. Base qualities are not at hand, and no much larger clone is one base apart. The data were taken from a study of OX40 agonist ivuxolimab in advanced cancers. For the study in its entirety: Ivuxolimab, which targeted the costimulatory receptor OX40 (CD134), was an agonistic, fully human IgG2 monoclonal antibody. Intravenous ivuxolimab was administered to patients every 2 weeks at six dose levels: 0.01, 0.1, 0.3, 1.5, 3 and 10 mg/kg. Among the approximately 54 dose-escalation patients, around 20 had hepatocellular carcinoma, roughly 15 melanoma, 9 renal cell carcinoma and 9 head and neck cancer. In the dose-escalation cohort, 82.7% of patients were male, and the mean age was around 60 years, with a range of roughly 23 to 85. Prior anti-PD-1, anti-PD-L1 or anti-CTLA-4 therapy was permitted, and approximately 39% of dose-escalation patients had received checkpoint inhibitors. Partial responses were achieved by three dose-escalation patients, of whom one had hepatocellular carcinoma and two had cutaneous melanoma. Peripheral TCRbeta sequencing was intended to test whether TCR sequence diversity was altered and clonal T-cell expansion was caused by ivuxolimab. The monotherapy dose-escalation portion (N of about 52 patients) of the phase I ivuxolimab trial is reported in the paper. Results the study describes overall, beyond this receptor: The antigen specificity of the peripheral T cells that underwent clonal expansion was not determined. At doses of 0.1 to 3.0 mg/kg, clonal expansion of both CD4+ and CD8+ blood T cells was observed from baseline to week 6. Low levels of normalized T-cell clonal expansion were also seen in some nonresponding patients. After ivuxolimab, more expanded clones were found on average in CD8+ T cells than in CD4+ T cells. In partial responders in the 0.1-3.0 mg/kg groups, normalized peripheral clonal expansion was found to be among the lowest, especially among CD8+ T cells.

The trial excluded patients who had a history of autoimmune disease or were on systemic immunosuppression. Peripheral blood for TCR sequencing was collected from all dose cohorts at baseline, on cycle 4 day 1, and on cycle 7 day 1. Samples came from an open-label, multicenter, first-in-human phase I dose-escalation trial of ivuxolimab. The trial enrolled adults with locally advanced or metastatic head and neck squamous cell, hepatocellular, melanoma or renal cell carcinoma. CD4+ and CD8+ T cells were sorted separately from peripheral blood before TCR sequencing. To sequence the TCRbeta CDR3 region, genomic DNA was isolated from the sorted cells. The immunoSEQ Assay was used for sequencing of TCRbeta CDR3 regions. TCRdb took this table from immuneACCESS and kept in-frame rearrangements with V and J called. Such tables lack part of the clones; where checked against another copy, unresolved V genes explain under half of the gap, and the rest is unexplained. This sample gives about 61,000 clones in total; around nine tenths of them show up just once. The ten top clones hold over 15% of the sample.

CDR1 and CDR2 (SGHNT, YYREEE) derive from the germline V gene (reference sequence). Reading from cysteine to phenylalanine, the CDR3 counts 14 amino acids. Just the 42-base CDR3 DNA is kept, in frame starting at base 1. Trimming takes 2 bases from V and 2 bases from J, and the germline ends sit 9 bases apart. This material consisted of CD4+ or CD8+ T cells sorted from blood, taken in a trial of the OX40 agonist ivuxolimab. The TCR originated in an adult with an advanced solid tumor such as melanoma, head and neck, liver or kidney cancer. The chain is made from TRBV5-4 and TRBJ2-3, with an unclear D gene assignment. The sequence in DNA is TGTGCCAGCAGCTTCACGCGGAACACAGATACGCAGTATTTT. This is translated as CASSFTRNTDTQYF. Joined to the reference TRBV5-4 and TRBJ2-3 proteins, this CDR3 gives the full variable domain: ETGVTQSPTHLIKTRGQQVTLRCSSQSGHNTVSWYQQALGQGPQFIFQYYREEENGRGNFPPRFSGLQFPNYSSELNVNALELDDSALYLCASSFTRNTDTQYFGPGTRLTVL.